The 9 T cell receptor beta chains listed next were all sequenced from one sample in a study of response to subunit inactivated influenza vaccine. In TCRdb, the RT-PCR reads were re-called with MiXCR into one record per CDR3 protein. The sample carries 700,000 to 900,000 distinct CDR3 sequences, around 20% recorded once. Sequencing used PBMCs from blood, obtained 4 to 6 days after vaccination. The receptors were sampled from a man aged 50-59 years who received an inactivated influenza vaccine.

The chain uses TRBV7-9 and TRBJ1-2; D is uncertain. CDR3 length: 14 amino acids. Germline V CDR1 and CDR2: SEHNR, FQNEAQ (reference sequence). V was shortened by 5 bases and J by 5 bases, with 15 bases between the two germline ends. This CDR3 is CASSPGEEGYGYTF. Written as DNA, the CDR3 is TGTGCCAGCAGCCCCGGGGAAGAAGGATATGGCTACACCTTC.

This clonotype was detected a few times. The J gene is TRBJ2-3, the V gene TRBV30, with 10 nucleotides matching TRBD1. Per germline, CDR1 GTSNPN and CDR2 SVGIG (reference sequence). After removal of 5 bases from V and 4 bases from J, the junction contained 6 bases not matched to a gene. This CDR3 spans 14 amino acids. In DNA form, the CDR3 reads TGTGCCTGGTCGACGGGACAGGGGCCAGATACGCAGTATTTT. Translated: CAWSTGQGPDTQYF.

The V gene is TRBV20-1, the J gene TRBJ2-7; 12 nucleotides agree with TRBD2. V lost 3 bases to trimming and J lost 13 bases; unmatched junction nucleotides: 4. The germline V gene has CDR1 DFQATT and CDR2 SNEGSKA (reference sequence). The CDR3 has 11 residues. In DNA, the CDR3 is TGCAGTGCTAGGACTAGCGGGAGAATATACTTC. This sequence encodes CSARTSGRIYF.

This clonotype was counted ten times or more. The chain carries TRBV6-1 and TRBJ1-1; D might be TRBD1 (5 bases). Trimming stripped 3 bases from V and 4 bases from J, with 12 bases between. Per germline, CDR1 MNHNS and CDR2 SASEGT. The CDR3 is made up of 14 amino acids. The CDR3 bases are TGTGCCAGCAGTGAGGGGGTTGTCGGCACTGAAGCTTTCTTT. Translated: CASSEGVVGTEAFF.

The chain joins TRBV7-9 to TRBJ2-1, with D tentatively TRBD1 or TRBD2 (5 bases each). Germline assignment: CDR1 SEHNR and CDR2 FQNEAQ (reference sequence). The CDR3 contains 16 residues. V lost 4 bases, J lost 0 bases, and 13 bases lay in between. CDR3 DNA: TGTGCCAGCAGCTCGTGGACGGGACGCTCCTACAATGAGCAGTTCTTC. Protein sequence: CASSSWTGRSYNEQFF. The complete variable domain, with remaining parts taken from reference TRBV7-9 and TRBJ2-1, reads DTGVSQNPRHKITKRGQNVTFRCDPISEHNRLYWYRQTLGQGPEFLTYFQNEAQLEKSRLLSDRFSAERPKGSFSTLEIQRTEQGDSAMYLCASSSWTGRSYNEQFFGPGTRLTVL.

V is TRBV29-1 and J is TRBJ2-5; the match to TRBD2 covers 8 bases. The V segment lost 4 bases and the J segment 2 bases; nucleotides outside the gene matches: 18. There are 18 residues in the CDR3. Germline lookup yields CDR1 SQVTM and CDR2 ANQGSEA. CDR3 in amino acids: CSVGGLHLGRGGQETQYF. The CDR3 DNA sequence: TGCAGCGTTGGGGGACTCCACCTAGGTCGCGGGGGGCAAGAGACCCAGTACTTC.

This clonotype was found many times. The genes are TRBV24-1 and TRBJ2-3, with TRBD2 matching 7 bases. V trimming: 0 bases; J trimming: 5 bases; junction bases outside the gene matches: 10. Per germline, CDR1 KGHDR and CDR2 SFDVKD. The CDR3 runs 17 residues. The CDR3 DNA is TGTGCCACCAGTGATTTGAGGGTCGGCGGGAGTGGAGATACGCAGTATTTT. Its translation is CATSDLRVGGSGDTQYF.

This clonotype was seen a handful of times. The rearrangement uses TRBV24-1 and TRBJ2-2, with 7 bases identical to TRBD1. CDR3 length: 18 amino acids. V was pared by 4 bases and J by 0 bases, with 10 bases of the junction left unmatched. In germline, CDR1 is KGHDR, CDR2 SFDVKD. CDR3 in amino acids: CATSDTTYRGPNTGELFF. Here the CDR3 DNA reads TGTGCCACCAGTGACACAACCTACAGGGGACCGAACACCGGGGAGCTGTTTTTT.

V gene TRBV28 combines with J gene TRBJ2-5; 9 bases align to TRBD2. There are 14 residues in the CDR3. The germline CDR1 and CDR2 sequences are MDHEN and SYDVKM. V was clipped by 5 bases and J by 4 bases; unmatched bases: 5. CDR3 region: CASSRRGGLETQYF. DNA of the CDR3: TGTGCCAGCAGTCGGCGGGGGGGCCTAGAGACCCAGTACTTC. Full variable domain (remainder filled in from reference TRBV28 and TRBJ2-5): DVKVTQSSRYLVKRTGEKVFLECVQDMDHENMFWYRQDPGLGLRLIYFSYDVKMKEKGDIPEGYSVSREKKERFSLILESASTNQTSMYLCASSRRGGLETQYFGPGTRLLVL.